Here is one T cell receptor beta chain with its context. The clone's antigen remains unknown. No much larger clonotype is one base removed from it; base qualities were not supplied. Other DNA sequences in this specimen translate into the identical CDR3. What this sample's time point label stands for: baseline before first vaccination. The sample's treatment or condition label, decoded: meningococcal conjugate vaccine given as trial control. Samples from vaccinated people were obtained from the UK trials COV001 and COV002, which included a single-blind randomized controlled phase 2/3 trial of AZD1222 (ChAdOx1 nCoV-19) in healthy adults. For TCRbeta chain sequencing, PBMC samples were collected from trial participants at day 0 and at day 28 after the second dose. The data derive from a study of T cell responses to AZD1222 COVID-19 vaccine (dated by TCRdb to the early 2020s). Background for the entire study: TCR sequencing was performed for fewer than 250 trial participants, of whom 200 to 210 were given two doses of AZD1222 and some 25 were given two doses of MenACWY control vaccine. Trial participants were enrolled by age into subgroups of 18-55, 56-69 and 70-plus years, and around 150, 28 and 57 TCR-sequenced participants, respectively, were included in these subgroups. Study-wide conclusions, independent of this receptor: Spike-specific TCR breadth and depth rose significantly after two AZD1222 doses compared with day 0 and with MenACWY recipients. Participants were mostly white British, with more females than males. The authors suggested clonal diversity may have been underestimated. Because no day 14 peak-response samples were available, repertoires were characterized only after the peak T cell response. The 56-69-year group was small, and its depth increase did not reach significance, likely because of low power. The whole spike protein was spanned by vaccine-associated CD4 TCRs, and dominant responses were seen in regions 160-218 and 743-854. Reportedly, almost half of the unique spike-specific TCRs recognized epitopes lying outside the regions that are mutated in the B.1.351 and B.1.1.7 variants. Conclusions about previously exposed vaccinees are limited because only six or seven AZD1222 recipients were SARS-CoV-2 seropositive at baseline.

The CDR3 regions of human TCRbeta chains were analyzed by immunosequencing. The authors processed their data as follows. Repertoire TCRs were matched against a reference library of SARS-CoV-2-specific TCRs generated with the MIRA antigen-specificity platform. Breadth meant the fraction of unique TCRs that were SARS-CoV-2-associated, whereas depth meant the fraction of total T cells that were SARS-CoV-2-associated. Each spike-specific TCR was assigned to its reactive spike region and to a CD4 or CD8 class using the MIRA data. Log10-transformed breadth and depth values were compared by one-way ANOVA with Sidak's multiple comparisons tests. The table was pulled from immuneACCESS by TCRdb, which kept in-frame rearrangements only. Such tables lose some clones; where checked, under half of the loss comes from unresolved V genes, and the rest has no known cause. The DNA gave D and trimming, while V, J and clone size come from that table. The sample data list approximately 99,000 clones, and approximately 89% of these were observed just once. The top ten hold 3% to 3.5% of the sample.

The sample here was peripheral blood, taken on day 0 of MenACWY control vaccination. The TCR sequence derives from an adult in good health.

Read as DNA, the sequence is TGTGCCAGCAGCCAGGGACTGCGTTCCCAAGAGACCCAGTACTTC. Its protein is CASSQGLRSQETQYF. Here the chain combines TRBV4-2 and TRBJ2-5; the D segment could be TRBD2, given 6 matching bases. From the cysteine through the phenylalanine, the CDR3 covers 15 amino acids. Just the 45-base CDR3 DNA is kept, in frame starting at base 1. V drops 3 bases and J drops 1 base, leaving 12 bases in between. The germline V gene sets CDR1 to LGHNA and CDR2 to YNFKEQ.